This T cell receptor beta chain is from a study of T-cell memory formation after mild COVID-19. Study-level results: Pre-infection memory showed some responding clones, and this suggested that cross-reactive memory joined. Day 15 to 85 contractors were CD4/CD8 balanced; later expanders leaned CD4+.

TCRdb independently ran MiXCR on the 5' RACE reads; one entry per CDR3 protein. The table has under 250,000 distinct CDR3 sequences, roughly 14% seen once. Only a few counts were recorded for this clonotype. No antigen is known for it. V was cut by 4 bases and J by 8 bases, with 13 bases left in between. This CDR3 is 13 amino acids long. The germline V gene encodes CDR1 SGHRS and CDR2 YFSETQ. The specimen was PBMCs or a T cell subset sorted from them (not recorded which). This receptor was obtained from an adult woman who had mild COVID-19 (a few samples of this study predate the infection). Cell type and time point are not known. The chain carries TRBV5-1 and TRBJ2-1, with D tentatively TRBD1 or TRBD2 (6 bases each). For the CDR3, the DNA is TGCGCCAGCAGCGGAGGGGGGCTGGATGAGCAGTTCTTC. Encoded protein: CASSGGGLDEQFF.